The next 23 T cell receptor beta chains were all read from a single sample in a study of blood T cell repertoires in COVID-19. TCRdb's copy holds only in-frame clones and misses some; the assay was immunoSEQ multiplex PCR. The sample lists roughly 260,000 clones, roughly 87% seen once, with roughly 2% in the top ten. The sample consisted of peripheral blood. These receptors were taken from a woman between 45 and 60 years old who had recovered from COVID-19.

This clone is a singleton in its sample. The J gene is TRBJ2-2, the V gene TRBV3-1 (or the pseudogene TRBV3-2), with a weak D call TRBD1 (6 bases). Trimming left V 4 bases short and J 7 bases short, with 10 bases between. The CDR3 is made up of 13 amino acids. The germline gives CDR1 LGHDT, CDR2 YNNKEL (reference sequence). Written as DNA, the CDR3 is TGTGCCAGCAGCCCCAGGGGTAACGGGGAGCTGTTTTTT. It codes for CASSPRGNGELFF.

This sequence joins TRBV15 and TRBJ1-1, with a possible D match to TRBD1 (5 bases). V dropped 1 base and J dropped 0 bases, with 12 bases sitting between them. Germline V CDR1 and CDR2: LNHNV, YYDKDF (reference sequence). The CDR3 sequence is 16 residues long. The CDR3 protein is CATSRGGQWMNTEAFF. CDR3 DNA sequence: TGTGCCACCAGCAGAGGGGGCCAATGGATGAACACTGAAGCTTTCTTT.

The CDR3 nucleotides are TGTGCCAGCAGGGCGGGCGTTCAAGCGGACACTGAAGCTTTCTTT. Translating it yields CASRAGVQADTEAFF. The chain couples TRBV27 to TRBJ1-1; the D is unclear. Germline-derived CDR1 and CDR2 are MNHEY and SMNVEV (reference sequence). V was clipped by 6 bases and J by 3 bases, with 17 bases between them. This CDR3 spans 15 amino acids.

This clone came up a few times. The chain recombines TRBV7-2 with TRBJ1-5; TRBD1 is a possible D gene (5 bases). V was trimmed by 5 bases and J by 1 base, leaving 9 bases between them. Germline CDR1 and CDR2: SGHTA and FQGNSA. The CDR3 is made up of 14 amino acids. CDR3 DNA: TGTGCCAGCAGCCCCCCAGGGAGCAATCAGCCCCAGCATTTT. Translated, it gives CASSPPGSNQPQHF.

This chain connects TRBV6-5 to TRBJ1-1; D not certain. CDR1 MNHEY and CDR2 SVGAGI come from the germline V gene. CDR3 length equals 14 residues. V was pared by 4 bases and J by 1 base, with 10 bases between. CDR3 DNA: TGTGCCAGCAGTTCCCTGAACTCGAACACTGAAGCTTTCTTT. This sequence encodes CASSSLNSNTEAFF.

The chain joins TRBV12-5 to TRBJ1-1; TRBD1 matches at 10 bases. Germline loops: CDR1 LGHNT, CDR2 FRNRAP. The CDR3 totals 17 residues. V gave up 6 bases and J gave up 0 bases; unmatched junction bases: 10. CDR3 residues: CASGPTGTGDLNTEAFF. In DNA form, the CDR3 reads TGTGCTAGTGGCCCCACCGGGACAGGGGACCTGAACACTGAAGCTTTCTTT.

This clone occurred a few times. This rearrangement joins TRBV9 to TRBJ1-1; 8 nucleotides agree with TRBD1. V shed 4 bases, J shed 6 bases, and the junction held 2 bases outside the gene matches. The CDR3 has 12 residues. Germline CDR1 and CDR2: SGDLS and YYNGEE. The CDR3, as DNA: TGTGCCAGCAGCCAGGGGGCCGCTGAAGCTTTCTTT. As protein: CASSQGAAEAFF.

The chain is built from TRBV5-1 and TRBJ2-1, with 7 bases aligning to TRBD1. The CDR3 loop spans 16 amino acids. J was trimmed by 8 bases and V by 1 base; bases with no gene match: 12. CDR1 and CDR2 from the germline V gene are SGHRS and YFSETQ. The CDR3 reads CASSLLRGQGYDEQFF. The CDR3 region has the DNA TGCGCCAGCAGCTTGTTAAGGGGGCAGGGGTACGATGAGCAGTTCTTC. Drawing the rest from reference TRBV5-1 and TRBJ2-1, the complete variable domain is KAGVTQTPRYLIKTRGQQVTLSCSPISGHRSVSWYQQTPGQGLQFLFEYFSETQRNKGNFPGRFSGRQFSNSRSEMNVSTLELGDSALYLCASSLLRGQGYDEQFFGPGTRLTVL.

The chain uses TRBV6-2 or TRBV6-3 and TRBJ1-5; 7 bases fit TRBD1. With V trimmed by 5 bases and J by 3 bases, 7 bases remained unmatched. The germline CDR1 and CDR2 sequences are MNHEY and SVGEGT. This CDR3 is 15 amino acids long. CDR3 DNA sequence: TGTGCCAGCAGTGAGACAGGGAAACTCAATCAGCCCCAGCATTTT. Encoded protein: CASSETGKLNQPQHF.

The genes are TRBV6-5 and TRBJ1-1; TRBD1 agrees at 7 bases. Germline assignment: CDR1 MNHEY and CDR2 SVGAGI. The V gene end was trimmed by 4 bases and the J gene end by 1 base; junction bases not matched to a gene: 9. CDR3 length: 16 amino acids. In DNA form, the CDR3 reads TGTGCCAGCAGTTTTCGATCACAGGGGAAGAACACTGAAGCTTTCTTT. It codes for CASSFRSQGKNTEAFF.

The genes are TRBV4-3 and TRBJ2-3, with 9 bases fitting TRBD2. V lost 1 base to trimming and J lost 6 bases; unmatched junction nucleotides: 8. Germline V gene sequence: CDR1 LGHNA, CDR2 YSLEER. CDR3 size: 16 residues. CDR3 coding DNA: TGCGCCAGCAGCCAAGGTCCAGCGGGGGGTTGGGATACGCAGTATTTT. It codes for CASSQGPAGGWDTQYF.

The V gene is TRBV27, the J gene TRBJ2-7; 7 bases agree with TRBD2. The CDR3 loop spans 14 amino acids. Germline CDR1 MNHEY, CDR2 SMNVEV (reference sequence). Trimming took 3 bases from V and 1 from J; bases not matched to a gene: 3. The CDR3 nucleotides read TGTGCCAGCAGTTTCGCGCGGGGGTCCTACGAGCAGTACTTC. It specifies CASSFARGSYEQYF.

This clone was detected only once. The V and J genes are TRBV18 and TRBJ2-3; 7 bases match TRBD1. CDR3 length equals 14 residues. Germline values: CDR1 KGHSH, CDR2 LQKENI. V lost 6 bases and J lost 4; bases outside the gene matches: 7. The CDR3 DNA reads as TGTGCCAGCTCCCCCACAGGGGTATCAGATACGCAGTATTTT. Translation gives CASSPTGVSDTQYF.

This chain joins TRBV6-2 or TRBV6-3 and TRBJ1-1; 8 bases are a match to TRBD1. Germline V gene data show CDR1 as MNHEY and CDR2 as SVGEGT. This CDR3 spans 15 amino acids. Trimming cost V 4 bases and J 1 base; bases outside gene matches: 5. CDR3 loop: CASSFTGQGNTEAFF. CDR3 nucleotide sequence: TGTGCCAGCAGTTTCACTGGACAGGGGAACACTGAAGCTTTCTTT.

The CDR3 DNA reads TGTGCCAGCAGCGTAGGCGACAGGGGGAGAGAAGCTTTCTTT. Encoded protein: CASSVGDRGREAFF. J is TRBJ1-1 and V is TRBV9; 9 nucleotides line up with TRBD1. Losses at the gene ends were 0 bases for V and 8 bases for J; bases not matched to a gene: 5. Looked up from germline, CDR1 is SGDLS and CDR2 is YYNGEE. The CDR3 contains 14 residues.

The chain employs TRBV12-3 or TRBV12-4 and TRBJ1-5, with 9 bases that match TRBD1. The CDR3 has 13 residues. Trimming at V came to 5 bases and at J to 6 bases, leaving 2 bases not matched to a gene. The CDR3 loop is CASSRGQGQPQHF. CDR3 DNA sequence: TGTGCCAGCAGTAGGGGACAGGGTCAGCCCCAGCATTTT.

This clone is a singleton in its sample. The V and J genes are TRBV11-2 and TRBJ1-1, with TRBD1 identical over 9 bases. V was clipped by 5 bases and J by 6 bases; unmatched bases: 16. The CDR3 extends over 17 amino acids. In germline, CDR1 is SGHAT, CDR2 FQNNGV. The CDR3 loop is CASSRRGQGGFRAEAFF. In DNA form, the CDR3 reads TGTGCCAGCAGCCGCCGGGGACAGGGCGGCTTCCGGGCTGAAGCTTTCTTT.

CDR3 DNA sequence: TGTGCCAGCAGCTTAGTCCCTCCTAACTATGGCTACACCTTC. This translates into CASSLVPPNYGYTF. The chain carries TRBV7-9 and TRBJ1-2, with unresolved D. Germline loops: CDR1 SEHNR, CDR2 FQNEAQ (reference sequence). V was trimmed by 1 base and J by 0 bases, leaving 6 bases between them. The CDR3 length is 14 residues.

V is TRBV11-1 and J is TRBJ2-3; TRBD2 agrees at 7 bases. From germline, CDR1 is SGHAT and CDR2 FQDESV (reference sequence). The CDR3 consists of 15 residues. With 0 bases clipped from V and 6 bases from J, the junction kept 6 bases outside the gene matches. The CDR3, as DNA: TGTGCCAGCAGCTTAGCTGGGAGGGGTCCGGATACGCAGTATTTT. This translates into CASSLAGRGPDTQYF.

The chain carries TRBV5-1 and TRBJ1-2; TRBD1 aligns across 8 bases. The V gene end was trimmed by 3 bases and the J gene end by 3 bases; junction bases not matched to a gene: 16. This CDR3 comprises 18 residues. Germline values: CDR1 SGHRS, CDR2 YFSETQ. DNA of the CDR3: TGCGCCAGCAGCTCATACCTTGTGGGACAGGTCGATGACTATGGCTACACCTTC. Amino acids: CASSSYLVGQVDDYGYTF.

The chain combines TRBV5-1 with TRBJ2-6; a possible D gene is TRBD1 (5 bases). The CDR3 has 15 residues. Germline CDR1 and CDR2: SGHRS and YFSETQ. V lost 1 base, J lost 2 bases, and 7 bases lay in between. CDR3 protein: CASSLQGTGANVLTF. As DNA, the CDR3 is TGCGCCAGCAGCTTGCAGGGAACTGGGGCCAACGTCCTGACTTTC.

The chain recombines TRBV4-3 with TRBJ2-3; 7 nucleotides line up with TRBD2. Germline V gives CDR1 LGHNA, CDR2 YSLEER. The V segment lost 0 bases and the J segment 1 base; nucleotides outside the gene matches: 7. The CDR3 is made up of 17 amino acids. The DNA for the CDR3 is TGCGCCAGCAGCCAAGATCTGGGGGGGGGACGCACAGATACGCAGTATTTT. Amino acids: CASSQDLGGGRTDTQYF.

The rearrangement joins TRBV5-6 to TRBJ1-5; D may be TRBD1 (5 bases). Per the germline V gene, CDR1 is SGHDT and CDR2 is YYEEEE. The CDR3 spans 14 residues. Trimming removed 4 bases at V and 0 bases at J, with 8 bases between. CDR3: CASSRQGSNQPQHF. For the CDR3, the DNA is TGTGCCAGCAGCCGTCAGGGTAGCAATCAGCCCCAGCATTTT.